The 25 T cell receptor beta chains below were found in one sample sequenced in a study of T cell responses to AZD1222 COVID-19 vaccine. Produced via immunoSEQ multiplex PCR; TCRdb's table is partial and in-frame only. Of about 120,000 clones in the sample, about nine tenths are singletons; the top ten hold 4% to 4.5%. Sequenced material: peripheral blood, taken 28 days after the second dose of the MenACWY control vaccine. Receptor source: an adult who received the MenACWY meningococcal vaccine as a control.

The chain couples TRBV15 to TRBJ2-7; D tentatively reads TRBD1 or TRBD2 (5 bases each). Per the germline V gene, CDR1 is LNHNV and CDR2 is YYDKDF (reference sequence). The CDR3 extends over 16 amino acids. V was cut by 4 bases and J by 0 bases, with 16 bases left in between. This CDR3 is CATSIRDPDSSYEQYV. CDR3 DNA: TGTGCCACCAGCATCCGGGACCCTGATAGCTCCTACGAGCAGTACGTC.

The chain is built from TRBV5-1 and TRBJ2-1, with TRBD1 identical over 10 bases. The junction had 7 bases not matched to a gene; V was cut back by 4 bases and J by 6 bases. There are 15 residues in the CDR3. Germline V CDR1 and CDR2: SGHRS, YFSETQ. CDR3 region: CASSPRTGGSNEQFF. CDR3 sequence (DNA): TGCGCCAGCAGCCCGAGGACAGGGGGGAGCAATGAGCAGTTCTTC.

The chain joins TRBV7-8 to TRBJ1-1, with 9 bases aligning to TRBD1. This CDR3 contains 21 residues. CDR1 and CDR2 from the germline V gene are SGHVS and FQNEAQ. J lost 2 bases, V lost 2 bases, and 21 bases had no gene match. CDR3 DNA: TGTGCCAGCAGCTTATCCGCTCATCCCTTTTTCAACAGGGGGCTTAACACTGAAGCTTTCTTT. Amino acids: CASSLSAHPFFNRGLNTEAFF. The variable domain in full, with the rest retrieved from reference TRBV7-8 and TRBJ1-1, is GAGVSQSPRYKVAKRGQDVALRCDPISGHVSLFWYQQALGQGPEFLTYFQNEAQLDKSGLPSDRFFAERPEGSVSTLKIQRTQQEDSAVYLCASSLSAHPFFNRGLNTEAFFGQGTRLTVV.

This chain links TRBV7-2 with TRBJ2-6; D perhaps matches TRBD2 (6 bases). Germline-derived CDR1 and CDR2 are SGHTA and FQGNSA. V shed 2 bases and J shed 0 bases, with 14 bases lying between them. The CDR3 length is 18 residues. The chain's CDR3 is CASSLWDSRNSGANVLTF. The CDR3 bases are TGTGCCAGCAGCTTATGGGACTCAAGAAACTCTGGGGCCAACGTCCTGACTTTC.

Here the CDR3 reads CASNKPGLKDEKLFF. The CDR3 DNA is TGTGCCAGTAATAAACCAGGGCTAAAGGATGAAAAACTGTTTTTT. The chain uses TRBV19 and TRBJ1-4, with TRBD1 as a possible D gene (5 bases). Between the trimmed V and J ends, which lost 7 bases and 6 bases, there was a span of 18 bases. The CDR3 length is 15 residues. Germline loops: CDR1 LNHDA, CDR2 SQIVND (reference sequence).

CDR3 bases: TGTGCCAGCAGCAAAGATCCAGGACATTTTCGTGATGAGCAGTACGTC. It yields the protein CASSKDPGHFRDEQYV. The chain joins TRBV21-1 to TRBJ2-7; TRBD1 is taken as the D call from the table, unchecked against the DNA. TRBV21-1 is given as a pseudogene. The CDR3 runs to 16 residues.

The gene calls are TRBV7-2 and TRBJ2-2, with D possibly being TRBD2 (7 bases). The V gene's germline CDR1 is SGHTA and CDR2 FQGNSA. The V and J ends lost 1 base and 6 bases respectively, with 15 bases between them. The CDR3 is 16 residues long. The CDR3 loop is CASSLVVGGPAGELFF. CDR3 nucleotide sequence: TGTGCCAGCAGCTTAGTTGTGGGGGGGCCCGCCGGGGAGCTGTTTTTT.

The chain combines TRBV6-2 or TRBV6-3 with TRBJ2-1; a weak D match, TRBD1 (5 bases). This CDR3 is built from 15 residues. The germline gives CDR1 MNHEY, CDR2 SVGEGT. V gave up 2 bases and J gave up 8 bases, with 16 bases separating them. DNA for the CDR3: TGTGCCAGCAGTTACCCTGACAACCTACAGGATGAGCAGTTCTTC. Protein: CASSYPDNLQDEQFF.

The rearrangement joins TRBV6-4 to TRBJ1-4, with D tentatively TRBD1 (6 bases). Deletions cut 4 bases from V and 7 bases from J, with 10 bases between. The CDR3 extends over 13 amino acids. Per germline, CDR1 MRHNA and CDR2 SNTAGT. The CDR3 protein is CASSAGAGEKLFF. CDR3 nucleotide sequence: TGTGCCAGCAGTGCAGGGGCTGGTGAAAAACTGTTTTTT.

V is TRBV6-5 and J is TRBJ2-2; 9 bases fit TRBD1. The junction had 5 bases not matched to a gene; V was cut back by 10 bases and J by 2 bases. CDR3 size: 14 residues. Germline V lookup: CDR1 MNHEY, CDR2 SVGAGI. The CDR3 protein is CAISDRGNTGELFF. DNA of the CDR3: TGTGCCATTTCGGACAGGGGCAACACCGGGGAGCTGTTTTTT.

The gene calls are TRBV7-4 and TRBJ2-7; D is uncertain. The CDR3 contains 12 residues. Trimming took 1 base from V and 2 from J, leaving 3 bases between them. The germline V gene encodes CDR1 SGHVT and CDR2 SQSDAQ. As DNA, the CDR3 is TGTGCCAGCAGCTTAGTGCCCTACGAGCAGTACGTC. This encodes CASSLVPYEQYV.

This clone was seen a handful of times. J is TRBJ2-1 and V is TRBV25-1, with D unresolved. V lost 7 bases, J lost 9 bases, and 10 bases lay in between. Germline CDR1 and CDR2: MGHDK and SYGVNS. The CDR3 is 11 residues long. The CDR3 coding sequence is TGTGCCAGCAACAACGTGGGTGAGCAGTTCTTC. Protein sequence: CASNNVGEQFF.

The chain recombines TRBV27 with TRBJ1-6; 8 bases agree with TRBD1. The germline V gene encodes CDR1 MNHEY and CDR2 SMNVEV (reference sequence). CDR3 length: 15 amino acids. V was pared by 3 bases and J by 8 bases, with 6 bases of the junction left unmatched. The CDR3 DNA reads TGTGCCAGCAGTTTGCTCGGACAGGGAGATTCACCCCTCCACTTT. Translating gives CASSLLGQGDSPLHF.

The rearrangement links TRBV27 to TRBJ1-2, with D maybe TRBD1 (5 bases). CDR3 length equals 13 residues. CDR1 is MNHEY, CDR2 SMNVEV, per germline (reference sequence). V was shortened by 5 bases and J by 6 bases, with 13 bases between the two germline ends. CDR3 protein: CASSPWTMDGYTF. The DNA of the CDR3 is TGTGCCAGCAGTCCCTGGACAATGGATGGCTACACCTTC.

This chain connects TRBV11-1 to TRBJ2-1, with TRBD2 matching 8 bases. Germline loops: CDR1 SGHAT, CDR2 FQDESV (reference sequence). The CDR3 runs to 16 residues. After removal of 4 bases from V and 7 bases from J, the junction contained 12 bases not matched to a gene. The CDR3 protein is CASSSLGRALVNEQFF. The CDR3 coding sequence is TGTGCCAGCAGCTCCCTCGGGAGGGCCTTAGTTAATGAGCAGTTCTTC. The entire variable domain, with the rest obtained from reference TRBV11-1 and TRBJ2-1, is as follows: EAEVAQSPRYKITEKSQAVAFWCDPISGHATLYWYRQILGQGPELLVQFQDESVVDDSQLPKDRFSAERLKGVDSTLKIQPAELGDSAMYLCASSSLGRALVNEQFFGPGTRLTVL.

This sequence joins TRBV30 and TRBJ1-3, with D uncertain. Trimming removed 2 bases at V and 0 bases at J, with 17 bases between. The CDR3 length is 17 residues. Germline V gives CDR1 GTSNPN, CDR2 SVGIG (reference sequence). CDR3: CAWSPPWPGRSGNTIYF. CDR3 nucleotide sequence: TGTGCCTGGAGTCCACCTTGGCCAGGCCGCTCTGGAAACACCATATATTTT.

The CDR3 nucleotides are TGTGCCAGCAGTACGCCCGGGACACTCTACGAGCAGTACGTC. As protein: CASSTPGTLYEQYV. V is TRBV28 and J is TRBJ2-7; tentatively, D is TRBD1 (6 bases). The length of the CDR3 is 14 residues. V dropped 5 bases and J dropped 3 bases, with 14 bases sitting between them. Germline CDR1 and CDR2: MDHEN and SYDVKM.

The CDR3 DNA reads TGTGCCAGCAGCATCGAGGGGGCGATCATTTATGAGCAGTTCTTC. This gives the protein CASSIEGAIIYEQFF. The V call is TRBV11-2, the J call TRBJ2-1, with TRBD1 identical over 7 bases. The germline gives CDR1 SGHAT, CDR2 FQNNGV. This CDR3 has 15 amino acids. The V gene end was trimmed by 5 bases and the J gene end by 8 bases; junction bases not matched to a gene: 12.

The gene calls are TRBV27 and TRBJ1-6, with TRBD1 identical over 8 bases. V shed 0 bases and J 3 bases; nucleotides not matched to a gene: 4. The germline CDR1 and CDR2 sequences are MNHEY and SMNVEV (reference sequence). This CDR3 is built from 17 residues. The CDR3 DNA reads TGTGCCAGCAGTTTATCGGCAGGGGGCGGCTATAATTCACCCCTCCACTTT. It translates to CASSLSAGGGYNSPLHF.

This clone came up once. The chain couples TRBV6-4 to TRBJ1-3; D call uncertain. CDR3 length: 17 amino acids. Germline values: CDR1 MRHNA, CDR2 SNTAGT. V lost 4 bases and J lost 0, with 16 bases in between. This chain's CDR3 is CASSGLTAASSGNTIYF. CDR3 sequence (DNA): TGTGCCAGCAGTGGACTAACCGCAGCTAGCTCTGGAAACACCATATATTTT.

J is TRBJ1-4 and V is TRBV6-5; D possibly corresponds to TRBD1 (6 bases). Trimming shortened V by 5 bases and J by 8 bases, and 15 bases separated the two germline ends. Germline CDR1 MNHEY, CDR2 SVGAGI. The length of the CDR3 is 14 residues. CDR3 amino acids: CASSQQGQREKLFF. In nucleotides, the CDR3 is TGTGCCAGCAGTCAACAGGGTCAACGGGAAAAACTGTTTTTT.

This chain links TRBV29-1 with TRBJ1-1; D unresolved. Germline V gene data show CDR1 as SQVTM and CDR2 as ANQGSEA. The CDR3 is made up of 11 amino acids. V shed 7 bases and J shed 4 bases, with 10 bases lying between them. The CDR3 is CSARGPTEAFF. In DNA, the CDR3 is TGCAGCGCCCGAGGCCCCACTGAAGCTTTCTTT.

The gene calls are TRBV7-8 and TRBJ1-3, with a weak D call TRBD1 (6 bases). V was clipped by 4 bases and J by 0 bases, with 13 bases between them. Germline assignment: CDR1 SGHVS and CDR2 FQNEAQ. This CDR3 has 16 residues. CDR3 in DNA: TGTGCCAGCAGCTATGGACAGTGGACCTCTGGAAACACCATATATTTT. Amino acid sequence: CASSYGQWTSGNTIYF.

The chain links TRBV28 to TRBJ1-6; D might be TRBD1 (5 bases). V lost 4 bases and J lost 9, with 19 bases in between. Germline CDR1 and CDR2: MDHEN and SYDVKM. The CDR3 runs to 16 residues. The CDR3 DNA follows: TGTGCCAGCAGTTCCATCTCCCGGGGGAGTGGTTCACCCCTCCACTTT. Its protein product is CASSSISRGSGSPLHF. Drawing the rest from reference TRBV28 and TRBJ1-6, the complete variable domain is DVKVTQSSRYLVKRTGEKVFLECVQDMDHENMFWYRQDPGLGLRLIYFSYDVKMKEKGDIPEGYSVSREKKERFSLILESASTNQTSMYLCASSSISRGSGSPLHFGNGTRLTVT.

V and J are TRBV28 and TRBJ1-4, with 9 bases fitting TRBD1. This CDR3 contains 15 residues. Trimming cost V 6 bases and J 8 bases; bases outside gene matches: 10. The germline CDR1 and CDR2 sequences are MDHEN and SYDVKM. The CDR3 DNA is TGTGCCAGCAGCCCGGGACAGGGTATCCAGGAAAAACTGTTTTTT. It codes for CASSPGQGIQEKLFF.